This T cell receptor (beta chain) was captured in a study of blood T cell repertoires in COVID-19. Enrolled through a virtual design, the participants were between roughly 18 and 100 years of age and came from under 25 US areas. The study assigned cohorts using participant-reported clinical history. The V end lost 3 bases, the J end lost 3 bases, and 7 bases lay between the germline ends. Germline loops: CDR1 SGHVS, CDR2 FQNEAQ. This CDR3 is built from 13 residues. Authors' methods: By means of reference gene primer amplification, nucleated cell counts were estimated. Sequencing was performed with immunoSEQ multiplex PCR; in TCRdb, only in-frame clones are kept and a portion is missing. D and trimming come from the DNA, and the V and J calls and clone size come from that table. The table shows around 200,000 clones, with approximately 85% occurring only once.

This TCR was sampled from a man between 40 and 49 years old who had recovered from COVID-19. V and J are TRBV7-8 and TRBJ2-3, with D unclear. What was sequenced was PBMCs or T cells enriched from blood (not recorded which). The CDR3: CASSFSPTDTQYF. Here the CDR3 DNA reads TGTGCCAGCAGCTTTTCCCCAACAGATACGCAGTATTTT.